This TCR beta chain came from a study of cytomegalovirus exposure and HLA in healthy donors. Study summary: Most genotyped donors, over 70% of 300 to 400, had Caucasian-associated genetic ancestry. General observations from the study: Later analysis identified a missense DCLRE1C variant that was linked to TCR beta V- and J-gene trimming. The study designated about 160 TCR beta chains cytomegalovirus-associated.

Germline V CDR1 and CDR2: LGHNA, YSLEER. Trimming shortened V by 0 bases and J by 3 bases, and 8 bases separated the two germline ends. CDR3 size: 14 residues. Comments on this clone: Antigen specificity is unknown.

PCR was performed using 60 Vbeta and 13 Jbeta primers. The method was immunoSEQ multiplex PCR; TCRdb's version includes in-frame clones alone and lacks a portion of them. The sample table sets out 190,000 or so clones. The chain is built from TRBV4-3 and TRBJ1-1; D not certain. The source of this sequence is a boy younger than 18 in good health and CMV-seronegative. The specimen was PBMCs. This CDR3 reads CASSQEFGDTEAFF. The CDR3 DNA sequence: TGCGCCAGCAGCCAAGAGTTCGGGGACACTGAAGCTTTCTTT.